Presented here are 16 T cell receptor beta chains from one specimen sequenced in a study of cytomegalovirus exposure and HLA in healthy donors. Data came from immunoSEQ multiplex PCR; TCRdb stores just in-frame clones and leaves some out. The data contain under 140,000 clones, roughly 87% of them singletons. Material: PBMCs. Source of these receptors: a woman aged 18-30 years in good health and CMV-seronegative.

The CDR3 nucleotides read TGTGCCAGCAGTTTTTCCTCGGGGGGACGTAATCAGCCCCAGCATTTT. Translating gives CASSFSSGGRNQPQHF. V and J are TRBV28 and TRBJ1-5, with a possible D match to TRBD1 (5 bases). Germline V gives CDR1 MDHEN, CDR2 SYDVKM. The CDR3 spans 16 residues. The V and J ends lost 3 bases and 4 bases respectively, with 16 bases between them.

The V and J genes are TRBV11-2 and TRBJ2-7; 8 nucleotides agree with TRBD1. The CDR3 is 14 residues long. Looked up from germline, CDR1 is SGHAT and CDR2 is FQNNGV. Trimming at V came to 1 base and at J to 2 bases, leaving 1 base not matched to a gene. CDR3 region: CASSLGQGTYEQYF. The CDR3 DNA is TGTGCCAGCAGCTTAGGACAGGGGACCTACGAGCAGTACTTC.

The rearrangement joins TRBV2 to TRBJ2-7; D is perhaps TRBD2 (5 bases). Germline values: CDR1 SNHLY, CDR2 FYNNEI. The CDR3 spans 16 residues. The ends were cut back, 4 bases at V and 3 bases at J, with 19 bases in the middle. CDR3 amino acids: CASSAPVRTSGYEQYF. CDR3 sequence (DNA): TGTGCCAGCAGTGCCCCGGTTCGCACTAGTGGCTACGAGCAGTACTTC.

A single count supports this clone. The genes are TRBV4-2 and TRBJ2-6; tentative D call: TRBD2 (5 bases). The V and J ends lost 0 bases and 0 bases respectively, with 6 bases between them. From germline, CDR1 is LGHNA and CDR2 YNFKEQ. The CDR3 has 16 amino acids. The CDR3 protein is CASSQEGSSGANVLTF. The CDR3 DNA sequence: TGTGCCAGCAGCCAAGAAGGGAGCTCTGGGGCCAACGTCCTGACTTTC.

This chain joins TRBV28 and TRBJ1-1; no definite D call. Germline CDR1 reads MDHEN; CDR2 reads SYDVKM. V was pared by 5 bases and J by 0 bases, with 13 bases between. The CDR3 sequence is 15 residues long. Written as DNA, the CDR3 is TGTGCCAGCAGTACCCCGGGGAGACTGAACACTGAAGCTTTCTTT. Translation gives CASSTPGRLNTEAFF.

DNA for the CDR3: TGCGCCAGCAGCTTTTTCGAGACAGGCACGAGCACCGGGGAGCTGTTTTTT. Protein: CASSFFETGTSTGELFF. The chain carries TRBV5-1 and TRBJ2-2; the D gene is possibly TRBD1 (6 bases). The CDR3 totals 17 residues. Germline CDR1 and CDR2: SGHRS and YFSETQ. Trimming removed 2 bases at V and 4 bases at J, with 18 bases between.

The CDR3 loop is CASSQARGSSYEQYF. The DNA for the CDR3 is TGTGCCAGCAGCCAAGCTAGGGGGAGCTCCTACGAGCAGTACTTC. The chain has TRBV4-2 and TRBJ2-7; D is perhaps TRBD1 (6 bases). CDR3 length: 15 amino acids. The germline V gene encodes CDR1 LGHNA and CDR2 YNFKEQ. V shed 1 base and J shed 0 bases, with 10 bases lying between them.

The chain uses TRBV4-1 and TRBJ2-3; D unclear. Germline CDR1 and CDR2: MGHRA and YSYEKL. The CDR3 loop spans 15 amino acids. V was trimmed by 0 bases and J by 9 bases, leaving 16 bases between them. CDR3 coding DNA: TGCGCCAGCAGCCAAGATAACCTGGCTGCGAGGACGCAGTATTTT. Amino acid sequence: CASSQDNLAARTQYF.

Only one count was recorded for this clone. The V and J genes are TRBV11-2 and TRBJ2-7; maybe TRBD1 (5 bases). The CDR3 consists of 13 residues. CDR1 is SGHAT and CDR2 is FQNNGV in the germline V gene. Trimming left V 0 bases short and J 4 bases short, with 7 bases between. The CDR3 region has the DNA TGTGCCAGCAGCTTAGAGCAGGGATACGAGCAGTACTTC. Its protein is CASSLEQGYEQYF.

This clone was found once. The chain employs TRBV7-8 and TRBJ2-3, with D maybe TRBD2 (6 bases). From germline, CDR1 is SGHVS and CDR2 FQNEAQ. There are 14 residues in the CDR3. V was pared by 5 bases and J by 6 bases, with 15 bases between. The CDR3 spells CASSVGLPPDTQYF. CDR3 nucleotide sequence: TGTGCCAGCAGCGTGGGACTTCCTCCGGATACGCAGTATTTT.

This rearrangement joins TRBV28 to TRBJ2-7, with D maybe TRBD1 (7 bases). This CDR3 is built from 12 residues. Germline V gene data show CDR1 as MDHEN and CDR2 as SYDVKM. Trimming took off 7 bases at V and 5 bases at J, with 12 bases between the two ends. CDR3 region: CASMFRGDEQYF. As DNA, the CDR3 is TGTGCCAGCATGTTCAGGGGGGACGAGCAGTACTTC. Variable domain in full (rest from reference TRBV28 and TRBJ2-7): DVKVTQSSRYLVKRTGEKVFLECVQDMDHENMFWYRQDPGLGLRLIYFSYDVKMKEKGDIPEGYSVSREKKERFSLILESASTNQTSMYLCASMFRGDEQYFGPGTRLTVT.

This clone was observed once. The rearrangement uses TRBV11-1 and TRBJ1-1; D perhaps matches TRBD1 (6 bases). The CDR3 spans 14 residues. V was trimmed by 7 bases and J by 1 base, leaving 13 bases between them. The germline V gene has CDR1 SGHAT and CDR2 FQDESV (reference sequence). The CDR3 region has the DNA TGTGCCAGCACCATGGGGGCGGGGAACACTGAAGCTTTCTTT. It translates to CASTMGAGNTEAFF.

V is TRBV7-2 and J is TRBJ1-3; 9 nucleotides agree with TRBD1. Germline V CDR1 and CDR2: SGHTA, FQGNSA. CDR3 length: 16 residues. With 3 bases clipped from V and 0 bases from J, the junction kept 3 bases outside the gene matches. The CDR3 DNA follows: TGTGCCAGCAGCTTCGGGACAGGGAGCTCTGGAAACACCATATATTTT. Its translation: CASSFGTGSSGNTIYF.

The chain couples TRBV4-2 to TRBJ2-2, with a possible D match to TRBD1 (6 bases). The CDR3 sequence is 15 residues long. Per germline, CDR1 LGHNA and CDR2 YNFKEQ. With 4 bases removed from V and 5 bases from J, the gap between germline ends came to 14 bases. In nucleotides, the CDR3 is TGTGCCAGCAGCCTCAGACAGGACGGGACCGGGGAGCTGTTTTTT. This sequence encodes CASSLRQDGTGELFF.

The V gene is TRBV2, the J gene TRBJ2-5, with 7 bases fitting TRBD2. The V gene's germline CDR1 is SNHLY and CDR2 FYNNEI. The J segment lost 5 bases and the V segment lost 6 bases, leaving 9 bases of the junction unmatched. This CDR3 comprises 14 residues. The CDR3 DNA sequence: TGTGCCAGCAGGGGGGGAGGGGCTGTGGAGACCCAGTACTTC. It yields the protein CASRGGGAVETQYF.

The chain combines TRBV15 with TRBJ2-2; TRBD2 matches 7 bases. CDR1 is LNHNV and CDR2 is YYDKDF in the germline V gene (reference sequence). The CDR3 length is 15 residues. V lost 1 base to trimming and J lost 3 bases; unmatched junction nucleotides: 2. The CDR3 reads CATSRGAGDTGELFF. The CDR3 nucleotides read TGTGCCACCAGCAGAGGTGCGGGGGACACCGGGGAGCTGTTTTTT.